This T cell receptor (beta chain) was recovered during a study of blood T cell repertoires in COVID-19. Background on the study: Some COVID-19 samples were acute and others convalescent; all came from the United States, Italy and Spain. Nucleic acid was either cDNA or gDNA, and it came from T cells, B-cell-depleted T cells, or PBMCs.

In the original analysis: By means of reference gene primer amplification, nucleated cell counts were estimated. The repertoire was sequenced with immunoSEQ multiplex PCR; TCRdb's copy has only in-frame clones and lacks some. That table gives V, J and clone size, and the DNA gave D and trimming. The repertoire includes some 340,000 clones, around four fifths of them detected once, and around 3% sits in the top ten. Looked up from germline, CDR1 is GTSNPN and CDR2 is SVGIG (reference sequence). The CDR3 length is 11 residues. V gene TRBV30 combines with J gene TRBJ1-1; 7 bases agree with TRBD1. This TCR came from a man between 25 and 39 years old with active or convalescent COVID-19. Source material: peripheral blood. The CDR3 here is CAYRGYTEAFF. The DNA of the CDR3 is TGTGCTTACAGGGGTTACACTGAAGCTTTCTTT.